This T cell receptor (beta chain) was documented in a study of early T cells in non-severe SARS-CoV-2 infection. Overall study results and limits: VDJdb matching skewed toward anti-spike CD8 responses, missing private and CD4 specificities.

The protocol attached unique molecular identifiers to individual cDNA molecules. TCRdb passed the 5' RACE reads through MiXCR, listing each CDR3 protein once. The profile shows around 60,000 distinct CDR3 sequences, about 10% of them singletons. In its sample, this clonotype was seen many times. Its antigen remains unknown. Sequencing was carried out using whole blood. The receptor was isolated from an adult who was a healthcare worker with PCR-confirmed SARS-CoV-2 infection or an uninfected control (not recorded which).

The CDR3 DNA reads as TGTGCCAGCAGTCAAACGGGGACAGGGTACAATGAGCAGTTCTTC. Its translation: CASSQTGTGYNEQFF. The chain joins TRBV6-1 to TRBJ2-1; 9 bases map to TRBD1. The length of the CDR3 is 15 residues. J was trimmed by 4 bases and V by 5 bases; bases with no gene match: 6. CDR1 and CDR2 from the germline V gene are MNHNS and SASEGT.